Below, 10 T cell receptor beta chains from the same sample are listed, as sequenced in a study of identical twins. TCRdb itself ran the 5' RACE reads through MiXCR, one entry per CDR3 protein. The sample carries about 550,000 distinct CDR3 sequences, under 25% recorded once. These data also featured in a second study, about yellow fever vaccine responses in identical twins.

The sequenced sample consisted of CD4+ T cells sorted from blood. The source of these receptors is a woman aged 18-29 years in good health.

V usage is TRBV15 and J usage is TRBJ2-3; tentative D call: TRBD2 (5 bases). V shed 7 bases and J shed 0 bases, with 17 bases lying between them. Germline V gene sequence: CDR1 LNHNV, CDR2 YYDKDF (reference sequence). This CDR3 has 16 residues. The CDR3 protein is CATIAGHSPSTDTQYF. CDR3 DNA sequence: TGTGCCACCATCGCGGGCCATTCCCCTAGCACAGATACGCAGTATTTT.

The CDR3 loop is CASSLVLAGDEQFF. Written as DNA, the CDR3 is TGTGCCAGCAGCTTAGTACTAGCCGGGGATGAGCAGTTCTTC. The rearrangement joins TRBV7-9 to TRBJ2-1, with TRBD2 as a possible D gene (6 bases). CDR1 SEHNR and CDR2 FQNEAQ come from the germline V gene (reference sequence). The V end lost 1 base, the J end lost 8 bases, and 12 bases lay between the germline ends. The CDR3 is 14 amino acids.

The V gene is TRBV6-5, the J gene TRBJ1-1, with a weak D call TRBD1 (5 bases). The CDR3 runs to 15 residues. Germline V gives CDR1 MNHEY, CDR2 SVGAGI. V was cut by 0 bases and J by 5 bases, with 13 bases left in between. The CDR3 region is CASSYSLGGRTEAFF. The CDR3 DNA reads as TGTGCCAGCAGTTACTCGTTGGGGGGGAGGACTGAAGCTTTCTTT.

Comments on this clonotype: One end of the junction fails to match germline, which may point to a read error. The chain has TRBV19 and TRBJ2-1, with 7 positions matching TRBD1. The CDR3 sequence is 16 residues long. The germline V gene has CDR1 LNHDA and CDR2 SQIVND (reference sequence). The CDR3 DNA sequence: TGTGCCAGTAGTATGGCCCGGACAGGTGGAAGCAATAAGCAGTTCTTC. Translated, it gives CASSMARTGGSNKQFF.

The gene calls are TRBV20-1 and TRBJ2-1; the match to TRBD2 covers 14 bases. CDR1 is DFQATT and CDR2 is SNEGSKA in the germline V gene (reference sequence). The CDR3 consists of 14 residues. J was trimmed by 10 bases and V by 6 bases; bases with no gene match: 8. CDR3 residues: CSAWTSGRPSEQFF. The CDR3 nucleotides read TGCAGTGCGTGGACTAGCGGGAGGCCCAGCGAGCAGTTCTTC.

The J gene is TRBJ2-5, the V gene TRBV24-1, with D tentatively TRBD2 (7 bases). CDR3 size: 18 residues. V lost 3 bases and J 5 bases, leaving 24 bases between the germline ends. Germline CDR1 KGHDR, CDR2 SFDVKD. DNA of the CDR3: TGTGCCACCAGTGATCGCACCAGGGCCTCGCGGGGGCAGGAGACCCAGTACTTC. Translated: CATSDRTRASRGQETQYF.

This clonotype was observed a handful of times. The rearrangement links TRBV28 to TRBJ2-4, with D perhaps matching TRBD2 (6 bases). Germline V gene lookup returns CDR1 MDHEN and CDR2 SYDVKM. This CDR3 is built from 13 residues. Trimming stripped 2 bases from V and 7 bases from J, with 9 bases between. CDR3 nucleotides: TGTGCCAGCAGTTTAAGGGGAGGTAACATTCAGTACTTC. Translating gives CASSLRGGNIQYF.

V usage is TRBV29-1 and J usage is TRBJ2-5; D uncertain. This CDR3 spans 14 amino acids. Trimming took off 1 base at V and 0 bases at J, with 9 bases between the two ends. Germline CDR1 is SQVTM and CDR2 is ANQGSEA. CDR3 coding DNA: TGCAGCGTTGAAGTAGGCCAGAACCAAGAGACCCAGTACTTC. This sequence encodes CSVEVGQNQETQYF. The variable domain in full, completed from reference TRBV29-1 and TRBJ2-5, reads SAVISQKPSRDICQRGTSLTIQCQVDSQVTMMFWYRQQPGQSLTLIATANQGSEATYESGFVIDKFPISRPNLTFSTLTVSNMSPEDSSIYLCSVEVGQNQETQYFGPGTRLLVL.

This clonotype was seen only a few times. This chain joins TRBV4-1 and TRBJ2-1; D is unresolved. Trimming removed 1 base from V and 10 bases from J, with 14 bases in between. CDR3 length: 14 amino acids. The germline V gene encodes CDR1 MGHRA and CDR2 YSYEKL. The CDR3 protein is CASSQVGSFNEQFF. For the CDR3, the DNA is TGCGCCAGCAGCCAAGTGGGATCCTTTAACGAGCAGTTCTTC.

A few counts support this clonotype. The V gene is TRBV9, the J gene TRBJ2-1; possibly TRBD2 for D (7 bases). V was clipped by 4 bases and J by 0 bases, with 17 bases between them. The CDR3 totals 17 residues. Germline values: CDR1 SGDLS, CDR2 YYNGEE. The CDR3 is CASSTGGGHSSYNEQFF. In nucleotides, the CDR3 is TGTGCCAGCAGCACTGGGGGGGGACACAGCTCCTACAATGAGCAGTTCTTC.